These 22 T cell receptor beta chains came from one sample sequenced in a study of shared clonotypes between healthy human individuals. Using immunoSEQ multiplex PCR, the repertoire was profiled, and TCRdb retains in-frame clones only, with some absent. The table includes approximately 2.1 million clones, 85% to 95% detected once. The sample comprised naive CD4+ T cells from PBMCs. Sample subset: CD45RA+ positively selected. The receptors shown here come from a man between 18 and 35 years old in good health. Some clones in this sample may be carry-over from other donors' samples.

This rearrangement joins TRBV7-9 to TRBJ2-5; TRBD2 agrees at 7 bases. The CDR3 is made up of 16 amino acids. With V trimmed by 1 base and J by 5 bases, 10 bases remained unmatched. Germline assignment: CDR1 SEHNR and CDR2 FQNEAQ (reference sequence). The CDR3 is CASSLGSASGTETQYF. Written as DNA, the CDR3 is TGTGCCAGCAGCTTAGGGTCTGCTAGCGGAACCGAGACCCAGTACTTC.

This chain uses TRBV4-2 with TRBJ2-1; TRBD2 aligns across 10 bases. V lost 4 bases to trimming and J lost 7 bases; unmatched junction nucleotides: 10. Per the germline V gene, CDR1 is LGHNA and CDR2 is YNFKEQ. The CDR3 has 16 residues. Here the CDR3 DNA reads TGTGCCAGCAGCCCACAGGGGGGACTAGCGCGGAATGAGCAGTTCTTC. It encodes CASSPQGGLARNEQFF.

As concerns this clone: Other DNA variants within this sample encode the same CDR3. J is TRBJ1-1 and V is TRBV4-1; unclear D gene. Germline loops: CDR1 MGHRA, CDR2 YSYEKL. V lost 1 base to trimming and J lost 1 base, with 4 bases between them. This CDR3 spans 13 amino acids. CDR3 amino acids: CASSQAPNTEAFF. The DNA for the CDR3 is TGCGCCAGCAGCCAAGCGCCGAACACTGAAGCTTTCTTT.

In DNA, the CDR3 is TGTGCCATCAGTGAGCGGACAGCCCCCACAGATACGCAGTATTTT. It codes for CAISERTAPTDTQYF. This rearrangement joins TRBV10-3 to TRBJ2-3, with D perhaps matching TRBD1 (6 bases). CDR1 is ENHRY and CDR2 is SYGVKD in the germline V gene. The CDR3 has 15 residues. The V gene lost 2 bases and the J gene lost 2 bases, with 11 bases spanning the gap.

The chain uses TRBV28 and TRBJ2-3; the match to TRBD1 covers 7 bases. The V segment lost 3 bases and the J segment 0 bases; nucleotides outside the gene matches: 6. This CDR3 contains 16 residues. CDR1 and CDR2 (germline): MDHEN, SYDVKM. CDR3 in DNA: TGTGCCAGCAGTTTCGGTACAGGGGTCAGCACAGATACGCAGTATTTT. As protein: CASSFGTGVSTDTQYF.

The chain links TRBV28 to TRBJ1-3, with 10 nucleotides matching TRBD1. Trimming took 6 bases from V and 0 from J; bases not matched to a gene: 5. CDR1 and CDR2 (germline): MDHEN, SYDVKM. This CDR3 comprises 16 residues. The chain's CDR3 is CASSTRTGGSGNTIYF. CDR3 DNA: TGTGCCAGCAGCACTCGGACAGGGGGCTCTGGAAACACCATATATTTT.

The DNA of the CDR3 is TGCGCCAGCAGCCACCCGGTAGTCGGGAACTACGAGCAGTACTTC. Its protein product is CASSHPVVGNYEQYF. The chain is built from TRBV4-1 and TRBJ2-7; a weak D match, TRBD2 (5 bases). The CDR3 runs 15 residues. Germline CDR1 is MGHRA and CDR2 is YSYEKL. V dropped 3 bases and J dropped 3 bases, with 15 bases sitting between them.

This chain joins TRBV15 and TRBJ1-5; the match to TRBD1 covers 7 bases. Germline trimming cut 8 bases from V and 0 bases from J; bases unmatched to any gene: 10. The CDR3 extends over 16 amino acids. The germline gives CDR1 LNHNV, CDR2 YYDKDF (reference sequence). CDR3 bases: TGTGCCACCGCCGGGGGGAGGGGGCCTAGCAATCAGCCCCAGCATTTT. Protein: CATAGGRGPSNQPQHF. Together with reference TRBV15 and TRBJ1-5, the CDR3 gives the full variable domain: DAMVIQNPRYQVTQFGKPVTLSCSQTLNHNVMYWYQQKSSQAPKLLFHYYDKDFNNEADTPDNFQSRRPNTSFCFLDIRSPGLGDTAMYLCATAGGRGPSNQPQHFGDGTRLSIL.

The gene calls are TRBV19 and TRBJ2-2; 7 bases agree with TRBD2. CDR3 length: 15 amino acids. V dropped 6 bases and J dropped 2; count of bases not matched to a gene: 6. Germline CDR1 LNHDA, CDR2 SQIVND (reference sequence). The CDR3 DNA sequence: TGTGCCAGTAGGACCGCTAGCGGAAACACCGGGGAGCTGTTTTTT. Protein product: CASRTASGNTGELFF.

The CDR3 DNA sequence: TGCAGCGTTGACCTGATGACAGCCACAGATACGCAGTATTTT. Translating gives CSVDLMTATDTQYF. The chain links TRBV29-1 to TRBJ2-3; tentatively, D is TRBD1 (5 bases). The CDR3 has 14 residues. Germline CDR1 and CDR2: SQVTM and ANQGSEA. V lost 3 bases, J lost 2 bases, and 12 bases lay in between.

V is TRBV5-6 and J is TRBJ2-5; D gene ambiguous. Trimming took off 2 bases at V and 1 base at J, with 9 bases between the two ends. This CDR3 has 14 residues. Germline CDR1 SGHDT, CDR2 YYEEEE. The CDR3 here is CASSFWATQETQYF. CDR3 in DNA: TGTGCCAGCAGCTTCTGGGCCACCCAAGAGACCCAGTACTTC.

Comment on this clone: The same CDR3 can be traced to other DNA sequences in this sample. The chain carries TRBV28 and TRBJ1-2; a possible D gene is TRBD1 (6 bases). Per the germline V gene, CDR1 is MDHEN and CDR2 is SYDVKM. This CDR3 comprises 14 residues. V was pared by 6 bases and J by 1 base, with 12 bases between. The CDR3 DNA sequence: TGTGCCAGCAGCCCCGGGGGGCTTAACTATGGCTACACCTTC. The encoded protein is CASSPGGLNYGYTF.

This clone appeared a few times. This chain connects TRBV12-2 to TRBJ1-5; TRBD1, the table's D call, lacks a check against the DNA. TRBV12-2 is classified as a pseudogene. This CDR3 has 16 amino acids. This chain's CDR3 is CASRLTDRGSVQPQHF. The CDR3 DNA sequence: TGTGCAAGTCGCTTGACAGACAGGGGCTCGGTCCAGCCCCAGCATTTT.

This rearrangement joins TRBV6-5 to TRBJ1-2; tentatively, D is TRBD1 (6 bases). Trimming left V 0 bases short and J 4 bases short, with 12 bases between. CDR3 length: 15 amino acids. Germline V gene lookup returns CDR1 MNHEY and CDR2 SVGAGI. The CDR3 DNA reads TGTGCCAGCAGTTACTCAACCCGGGGGCTCTATGGCTACACCTTC. As protein: CASSYSTRGLYGYTF.

The DNA of the CDR3 is TGTGCCAGCAGCTTAGCGCGAGCCCGGACAGAAAAACTGTTTTTT. This gives the protein CASSLARARTEKLFF. V gene TRBV7-8 combines with J gene TRBJ1-4; TRBD1 is a possible D gene (5 bases). The CDR3 totals 15 residues. The germline V gene has CDR1 SGHVS and CDR2 FQNEAQ. V shed 0 bases and J shed 8 bases, with 13 bases lying between them.

The genes are TRBV10-3 and TRBJ2-5; D is unresolved. CDR1 ENHRY and CDR2 SYGVKD come from the germline V gene. Trimming took 8 bases from V and 5 from J, leaving 12 bases between them. The CDR3 is 12 residues long. The CDR3 DNA reads as TGTGCCATCGGTCAGTTCGAGGAGACCCAGTACTTC. This codes for CAIGQFEETQYF.

This clone was seen just once. V gene TRBV9 combines with J gene TRBJ2-2; D uncertain. V was trimmed by 0 bases and J by 5 bases, leaving 11 bases between them. The CDR3 has 15 residues. Germline V gives CDR1 SGDLS, CDR2 YYNGEE. CDR3 sequence reads: CASSVASLGTGELFF. The CDR3 bases are TGTGCCAGCAGCGTAGCGAGCCTAGGTACCGGGGAGCTGTTTTTT.

This clone has just a few counts. This chain links TRBV28 with TRBJ1-2, with D unresolved. This CDR3 comprises 12 residues. CDR1 and CDR2 (germline): MDHEN, SYDVKM. Trimming pared 4 bases from V and 6 bases from J, leaving 9 bases between. The CDR3 bases are TGTGCCAGCAGTTCCGGGGTGAATGGCTACACCTTC. Translating gives CASSSGVNGYTF.

V gene TRBV2 combines with J gene TRBJ1-4; 8 bases match TRBD1. The germline V gene has CDR1 SNHLY and CDR2 FYNNEI. The CDR3 is made up of 14 amino acids. V was clipped by 5 bases and J by 8 bases; unmatched bases: 7. The DNA for the CDR3 is TGTGCCAGCAGTATACAGGGGGGTCACGAAAAACTGTTTTTT. It yields the protein CASSIQGGHEKLFF.

This clone appeared a single time. The chain joins TRBV18 to TRBJ2-3, with TRBD2 matching 13 bases. Germline lookup yields CDR1 KGHSH and CDR2 LQKENI. J gave up 6 bases and V 3 bases, and 6 bases lay outside the gene matches. The CDR3 extends over 16 amino acids. This chain's CDR3 is CASSPRGLAGPDTQYF. The CDR3, as DNA: TGTGCCAGCTCACCTAGGGGACTAGCGGGACCGGATACGCAGTATTTT.

To note about this clone: Different DNA sequences within this sample yield the same CDR3. This chain connects TRBV28 to TRBJ2-5; TRBD1 might be the D (5 bases). This CDR3 contains 12 residues. The germline V gene encodes CDR1 MDHEN and CDR2 SYDVKM. Deletions cut 8 bases from V and 2 bases from J, with 9 bases between. The CDR3 here is CASRTGQETQYF. The CDR3 nucleotides read TGTGCCAGCCGAACAGGACAAGAGACCCAGTACTTC.

The chain has TRBV10-3 and TRBJ2-5; perhaps D is TRBD1 or TRBD2 (5 bases each). TRBJ2-7 matches the DNA end more closely, so the J call is doubtful. Per germline, CDR1 ENHRY and CDR2 SYGVKD. There are 14 residues in the CDR3. The CDR3 DNA reads as TGTGCCACGTACACGGGGCGAGAATCCTACGAGCAGTACTTC. As protein: CATYTGRESYEQYF.